The 2 T cell receptor beta chains in this list originate from one sample, sequenced in a study of blood T cell repertoires in COVID-19. This table comes from immunoSEQ multiplex PCR, and its TCRdb copy is limited to in-frame clones, with some not included. The sample has about 110,000 clones, roughly 85% seen once. Sample: peripheral blood. These receptor sequences come from an older woman with COVID-19, enrolled during active disease.

The chain links TRBV12-3 or TRBV12-4 to TRBJ1-5, with unresolved D. This CDR3 is 13 amino acids long. Trimming cost V 2 bases and J 6 bases, with 8 bases left between them. The CDR3 DNA reads as TGTGCCAGCAGTTTATCTAAGCTTCAGCCCCAGCATTTT. Its translation: CASSLSKLQPQHF.

The gene calls are TRBV28 and TRBJ1-5, with a possible D match to TRBD1 (6 bases). This CDR3 contains 17 residues. V dropped 6 bases and J dropped 0 bases, with 18 bases sitting between them. CDR1 is MDHEN, CDR2 SYDVKM, per germline. CDR3 in DNA: TGTGCCAGCAGCATGCGGACAGACTTCTATAGCAATCAGCCCCAGCATTTT. Translated: CASSMRTDFYSNQPQHF.